This T cell receptor beta chain was sequenced in a study of T cell clones after liver transplantation. Overall study: Pre-transplant mixed lymphocyte reactions yielded third-party-reactive TCRbeta sequences as comparators for graft-donor-reactive sequences.

TCRdb keeps only in-frame clones here, not all; method: immunoSEQ multiplex PCR. Of tens of thousands of clones in the sample, around 80% are singletons; the top ten hold more than 2%. As for this clone: Antigen specificity is unknown.

Findings and limits, study-wide: Conclusions were preliminary, with small, heterogeneous patient groups.

Germline trimming cut 3 bases from V and 6 bases from J; bases unmatched to any gene: 5. The germline V gene has CDR1 SGHDT and CDR2 YYEEEE. The CDR3 has 14 amino acids. Source: CD4+ T cells from blood, taken about 50 months after liver transplant. The clonotype originates from a human patient who received a liver transplant. Some T cells may be provided by the graft donor. V gene TRBV5-6 combines with J gene TRBJ2-7; 11 bases agree with TRBD1. The CDR3 sequence is CASSSSGTGGEQYF. For the CDR3, the DNA is TGTGCCAGCAGCTCATCCGGGACAGGGGGCGAGCAGTACTTC.